Following are 32 T cell receptor beta chains from one sample sequenced in a study of prognosis after radiotherapy for stage I lung cancer. Two-round multiplex PCR, the amplification method, yielded TCR beta CDR3 from genomic DNA. The first round of PCR was done with primers that matched each TRBV and TRBJ gene. Via MiXCR, TCRdb re-called the multiplex PCR reads, giving one row per CDR3 protein. Of about 13,000 distinct CDR3 sequences in the sample, about 46% were seen once. The sequencing used PBMCs, collected before or after stereotactic body radiation therapy (not recorded which). The receptors derive from a donor aged 50 or older with non-small cell lung cancer.

The chain carries TRBV5-6 and TRBJ1-2; a possible D gene is TRBD1 (5 bases). CDR3 length: 15 amino acids. Germline assignment: CDR1 SGHDT and CDR2 YYEEEE. Trimming pared 0 bases from V and 5 bases from J, leaving 14 bases between. The CDR3 DNA reads TGTGCCAGCAGCTTGGAAGGCAGGGCCCCTTATGGCTACACCTTC. It is translated as CASSLEGRAPYGYTF.

This clonotype appeared a few times. This sequence joins TRBV4-3 and TRBJ2-7; maybe TRBD2 (6 bases). V was clipped by 0 bases and J by 2 bases, with 26 bases between them. Germline assignment: CDR1 LGHNA and CDR2 YSLEER. The CDR3 contains 20 residues. The CDR3 is CASSQEGSGRVTSEAYEQYF. In DNA, the CDR3 is TGCGCCAGCAGCCAAGAGGGCTCGGGACGGGTGACTAGTGAGGCCTACGAGCAGTACTTC.

This clonotype was detected ten times or more. The chain links TRBV20-1 to TRBJ2-2, with 9 bases aligning to TRBD1. V lost 5 bases, J lost 2 bases, and 6 bases stayed unmatched. The CDR3 is 15 amino acids. CDR1 is DFQATT and CDR2 is SNEGSKA in the germline V gene (reference sequence). The CDR3 DNA reads TGCAGTGCTCCCGGGACAGGGACCAACACCGGGGAGCTGTTTTTT. Translation gives CSAPGTGTNTGELFF.

The chain combines TRBV30 with TRBJ1-2, with TRBD1 matching 9 bases. V gave up 2 bases and J gave up 8 bases; unmatched junction bases: 6. Germline-derived CDR1 and CDR2 are GTSNPN and SVGIG (reference sequence). This CDR3 has 13 amino acids. CDR3 sequence (DNA): TGTGCCTGGAGTATGACAGGGGGATACGGCTACACCTTC. This gives the protein CAWSMTGGYGYTF.

A word on this clonotype: The CDR3 ends on some other residue instead of the conserved phenylalanine or tryptophan, so this is likely a read error. The J gene is TRBJ1-5, the V gene TRBV5-6; 7 bases are shared with TRBD1. This CDR3 region has 16 residues. Germline V lookup: CDR1 SGHDT, CDR2 YYEEEE. The CDR3 here is CSSSRWTGSGNQPQHI. In nucleotides, the CDR3 is TGTTCCAGCAGCCGCTGGACAGGTTCGGGCAATCAGCCCCAGCATATT.

The rearrangement joins TRBV20-1 to TRBJ2-7; D may be TRBD2 (6 bases). Per germline, CDR1 DFQATT and CDR2 SNEGSKA (reference sequence). The CDR3 length is 15 residues. V lost 3 bases, J lost 2 bases, and 17 bases lay in between. CDR3 residues: CSARGSGTFPYEQYF. The CDR3 DNA reads TGCAGTGCTAGGGGGTCGGGGACTTTCCCCTACGAGCAGTACTTC.

The chain couples TRBV11-3 to TRBJ2-3, with a possible D match to TRBD2 (5 bases). CDR1 and CDR2 (germline): SGHNT, YENEEA. Trimming cost V 2 bases and J 4 bases, with 13 bases left between them. The CDR3 spans 15 residues. The CDR3 DNA reads as TGTGCCAGCAGCTTAAACGGGATGGGGTCAGATACGCAGTATTTT. Translated, it gives CASSLNGMGSDTQYF.

There are many counts of this clonotype. Here the CDR3 DNA reads TGTGCCAGTACCGAATCAGGACAGCCTAACTATGGCTACACCTTC. Translating gives CASTESGQPNYGYTF. The chain is built from TRBV19 and TRBJ1-2, with D possibly being TRBD1 (6 bases). This CDR3 region has 15 residues. The V and J ends lost 7 bases and 0 bases respectively, with 15 bases between them. Per the germline V gene, CDR1 is LNHDA and CDR2 is SQIVND (reference sequence). Variable domain in full (rest from reference TRBV19 and TRBJ1-2): DGGITQSPKYLFRKEGQNVTLSCEQNLNHDAMYWYRQDPGQGLRLIYYSQIVNDFQKGDIAEGYSVSREKKESFPLTVTSAQKNPTAFYLCASTESGQPNYGYTFGSGTRLTVV.

In its sample, this clonotype was seen many times. The CDR3 region is CASSRGLAGVETQYF. CDR3 sequence (DNA): TGTGCCAGCAGCCGGGGACTAGCGGGAGTCGAGACCCAGTACTTC. V gene TRBV7-3 combines with J gene TRBJ2-5; TRBD2 matches 14 bases. Germline CDR1 is SGHTA and CDR2 is FQGTGA. CDR3 length: 15 residues. The V and J ends lost 5 bases and 5 bases, in that order; junction bases with no gene match: 4.

This clonotype was seen many times. This clone may be a read error of a much larger clone one base away. The chain links TRBV4-2 to TRBJ2-1; 9 nucleotides line up with TRBD2. V dropped 5 bases and J dropped 5; count of bases not matched to a gene: 10. In germline, CDR1 is LGHNA, CDR2 YNFKEQ. The CDR3 runs to 16 residues. The CDR3 loop is CASSTRTSVRDNEQFF. The CDR3 DNA reads TGTGCCAGCAGCACCCGGACTAGCGTGAGAGACAATGAGCAGTTCTTC.

The chain recombines TRBV6-1 with TRBJ1-5; D is possibly TRBD1 (6 bases). The CDR3 length is 13 residues. Germline loops: CDR1 MNHNS, CDR2 SASEGT. V was pared by 7 bases and J by 8 bases, with 15 bases between. In DNA form, the CDR3 reads TGTGCCAGCAACGAAAGGGGGGTCAAGCCCCAGCATTTT. This gives the protein CASNERGVKPQHF.

By frequency in the sample, this clonotype is medium-sized (0.01 to 0.1%). The chain joins TRBV19 to TRBJ1-6; 10 bases line up with TRBD1. The J segment lost 7 bases and the V segment lost 5 bases, leaving 8 bases of the junction unmatched. Germline lookup yields CDR1 LNHDA and CDR2 SQIVND (reference sequence). The CDR3 is 16 amino acids. The CDR3 loop reads CASSVGQGRTNSPLHF. CDR3 sequence (DNA): TGTGCCAGTAGTGTGGGACAGGGGCGAACCAATTCACCCCTCCACTTT.

The table lists this clonotype with many counts. The chain links TRBV19 to TRBJ1-2; possibly TRBD1 for D (5 bases). The CDR3 is 14 residues long. Germline-derived CDR1 and CDR2 are LNHDA and SQIVND (reference sequence). V lost 3 bases and J lost 0, with 8 bases in between. CDR3 protein: CASSIQGTNYGYTF. DNA for the CDR3: TGTGCCAGTAGTATCCAGGGAACTAACTATGGCTACACCTTC. Looking up the rest from reference TRBV19 and TRBJ1-2 gives the full variable domain: DGGITQSPKYLFRKEGQNVTLSCEQNLNHDAMYWYRQDPGQGLRLIYYSQIVNDFQKGDIAEGYSVSREKKESFPLTVTSAQKNPTAFYLCASSIQGTNYGYTFGSGTRLTVV.

The table lists this clonotype with many counts. The gene calls are TRBV25-1 and TRBJ2-7; maybe TRBD1 (6 bases). V lost 7 bases and J 6 bases, leaving 16 bases between the germline ends. CDR3 size: 13 residues. Germline V CDR1 and CDR2: MGHDK, SYGVNS. This CDR3 is CASTKKQGTEQYF. CDR3 DNA sequence: TGTGCCAGCACCAAAAAACAGGGTACCGAGCAGTACTTC.

This chain connects TRBV5-1 to TRBJ2-7; TRBD2 might be the D (5 bases). There are 14 residues in the CDR3. Germline V gene lookup returns CDR1 SGHRS and CDR2 YFSETQ. Trimming took off 5 bases at V and 1 base at J, with 13 bases between the two ends. The CDR3 DNA sequence: TGCGCCAGCAGTAGTGTTACTAGTTCCTACGAGCAGTACTTC. Translated, it gives CASSSVTSSYEQYF.

This clonotype was found many times. CDR3 sequence: CASRTGTGGGETQYF. In DNA form, the CDR3 reads TGCGCCAGCAGAACCGGGACAGGGGGCGGAGAGACCCAGTACTTC. The chain links TRBV5-1 to TRBJ2-5; the match to TRBD1 covers 12 bases. V lost 5 bases to trimming and J lost 4 bases; unmatched junction nucleotides: 6. CDR3 length: 15 amino acids. The V gene's germline CDR1 is SGHRS and CDR2 YFSETQ.

This clonotype was seen at least ten times. A read error may explain this, as a much larger clone is one base away. The chain couples TRBV10-3 to TRBJ2-2; D gene uncertain. The CDR3 has 12 amino acids. Germline assignment: CDR1 ENHRY and CDR2 SYGVKD. Written as DNA, the CDR3 is TGTGTCATCAGTGAGGACACCGGGGAGCTGTTTTTT. As protein: CVISEDTGELFF.

This clonotype was detected only once. This sequence joins TRBV12-3 or TRBV12-4 and TRBJ2-1, with D perhaps TRBD2 (6 bases). V was pared by 1 base and J by 3 bases, with 16 bases between. CDR3 length: 17 amino acids. CDR3: CASSLGALARSYNEQFF. The CDR3 nucleotides read TGTGCCAGCAGTTTAGGGGCCCTAGCGAGAAGCTACAATGAGCAGTTCTTC.

Sample share makes this clonotype medium-sized. This rearrangement joins TRBV6-2 or TRBV6-3 to TRBJ2-2; D might be TRBD1 (6 bases). The CDR3 sequence is 17 residues long. Germline V CDR1 and CDR2: MNHEY, SVGEGT. Trimming cost V 2 bases and J 3 bases, with 16 bases left between them. The CDR3 spells CASSYGFDRRDTGELFF. In DNA form, the CDR3 reads TGTGCCAGCAGTTACGGCTTTGACAGGAGAGACACCGGGGAGCTGTTTTTT.

This clonotype occurred many times. The genes are TRBV11-3 and TRBJ1-1; D gene unclear. Trimming removed 1 base at V and 7 bases at J, with 4 bases between. The length of the CDR3 is 11 residues. Germline CDR1 is SGHNT and CDR2 is YENEEA. CDR3 DNA: TGTGCCAGCAGCTTAGGCAATGAAGCTTTCTTT. It encodes CASSLGNEAFF.

This clonotype came up many times. V usage is TRBV20-1 and J usage is TRBJ2-3; perhaps TRBD2 as D (7 bases). CDR3 length: 12 residues. Germline CDR1 and CDR2: DFQATT and SNEGSKA (reference sequence). The CDR3 region has the DNA TGCAGAGTCCGGGGGGCCGCAGATACGCAGTATTTT. Its protein product is CRVRGAADTQYF.

At least ten counts were recorded for this clonotype. J is TRBJ2-3 and V is TRBV19; D is possibly TRBD2 (6 bases). CDR3 length equals 14 residues. Germline CDR1 is LNHDA and CDR2 is SQIVND (reference sequence). Trimming left V 4 bases short and J 2 bases short, with 10 bases between. The chain's CDR3 is CASSTGLFTDTQYF. The DNA for the CDR3 is TGTGCCAGTAGTACGGGACTTTTCACAGATACGCAGTATTTT. The variable domain in full, completed from reference TRBV19 and TRBJ2-3, reads DGGITQSPKYLFRKEGQNVTLSCEQNLNHDAMYWYRQDPGQGLRLIYYSQIVNDFQKGDIAEGYSVSREKKESFPLTVTSAQKNPTAFYLCASSTGLFTDTQYFGPGTRLTVL.

This clonotype showed up just a few times. This sequence joins TRBV7-6 and TRBJ2-5, with a tentative D call TRBD2 (5 bases). Per germline, CDR1 SGHVS and CDR2 FNYEAQ. The CDR3 length is 12 residues. V lost 0 bases to trimming and J lost 6 bases, with 5 bases between them. CDR3 protein: CASSLAGKTQYF. CDR3 coding DNA: TGTGCCAGCAGCTTAGCCGGGAAGACCCAGTACTTC.

Concerning this clonotype itself: At one end, the junction sequence differs from germline, possibly due to a read error. CDR3 coding DNA: TGTGCCAGCAGCTTAACAGGGTCAAAAGAGGCCCAGTACTTC. Translating it yields CASSLTGSKEAQYF. The chain is built from TRBV11-2 and TRBJ2-5; perhaps TRBD1 as D (6 bases). The CDR3 totals 14 residues. Germline V CDR1 and CDR2: SGHAT, FQNNGV.

In regard to this clonotype: The CDR3 does not close with the conserved phenylalanine or tryptophan, likely indicating a read error. The chain has TRBV28 and TRBJ2-5; 11 bases match TRBD2. The germline V gene encodes CDR1 MDHEN and CDR2 SYDVKM. The CDR3 has 16 amino acids. The CDR3 reads CASSSYSGRDQETQYL. In DNA, the CDR3 is TGTGCCAGCAGTTCATATAGCGGGAGGGACCAGGAGACCCAGTACTTG.

V and J are TRBV20-1 and TRBJ2-1, with 10 bases identical to TRBD2. J was trimmed by 6 bases and V by 7 bases; bases with no gene match: 12. CDR1 is DFQATT and CDR2 is SNEGSKA in the germline V gene (reference sequence). CDR3 length equals 15 residues. In DNA form, the CDR3 reads TGCAGTGTTAGCGGGGGGTACGGGGAGCTCAATGAGCAGTTCTTC. Its translation is CSVSGGYGELNEQFF.

V is TRBV12-3 or TRBV12-4 and J is TRBJ2-1; the match to TRBD2 covers 9 bases. The CDR3 sequence is 15 residues long. V was clipped by 6 bases and J by 9 bases; unmatched bases: 12. The CDR3 nucleotides read TGTGCCAGCAGAGACTGGACTAGCGTTTCTGGTGAGCAGTTCTTC. This encodes CASRDWTSVSGEQFF.

This sequence joins TRBV2 and TRBJ2-2; TRBD2 might be the D (5 bases). Trimming took off 2 bases at V and 6 bases at J, with 16 bases between the two ends. CDR1 is SNHLY, CDR2 FYNNEI, per germline. The CDR3 extends over 16 amino acids. The DNA of the CDR3 is TGTGCCAGCAGTGAAACTGCTAGCTGGACGGCCGGGGAGCTGTTTTTT. Translated: CASSETASWTAGELFF.

Turning to this clonotype: This likely traces to a read error, being one base from a far larger clone. V usage is TRBV7-6 and J usage is TRBJ2-3; TRBD2 aligns across 10 bases. CDR1 is SGHVS, CDR2 FNYEAQ, per germline. The CDR3 runs to 15 residues. The CDR3 reads CASSPASGSTDTHYF. DNA for the CDR3: TGTGCCAGCAGCCCTGCTAGCGGGAGCACAGATACGCATTATTTT.

The genes are TRBV27 and TRBJ2-3; D is undetermined. V was pared by 2 bases and J by 6 bases, with 6 bases between. CDR3 size: 12 residues. Germline CDR1 reads MNHEY; CDR2 reads SMNVEV (reference sequence). The CDR3 bases are TGTGCCAGCAGTTTAACACGGGATACGCAGTATTTT. It encodes CASSLTRDTQYF.

This clonotype was picked up many times. V usage is TRBV7-3 and J usage is TRBJ2-1, with 9 bases matching TRBD1. CDR3 length: 15 residues. Germline V gives CDR1 SGHTA, CDR2 FQGTGA. V was clipped by 5 bases and J by 3 bases; unmatched bases: 5. CDR3 amino acids: CASSLDRGIYNEQFF. The CDR3 bases are TGTGCCAGCAGCCTCGACAGGGGGATCTACAATGAGCAGTTCTTC.

The J gene is TRBJ2-3, the V gene TRBV6-1; D call uncertain. The germline gives CDR1 MNHNS, CDR2 SASEGT. CDR3 length: 12 residues. CDR3 DNA sequence: TGTTCCTGCAGTGCCTCTAGGTGGGCGCAGTATTTT. This codes for CSCSASRWAQYF.